Here is one TCR beta chain with its context. Its antigen remains unknown. This sample was included in a study of CD4 T cells in relation to SARS-CoV-2 and coronaviruses. About the study: PBMCs were cultured with antigen for over nine days before TCR beta sequencing. The negative reference was HIV-1 Nef peptide pool or peptide-free culture.

This table comes from immunoSEQ multiplex PCR, and its TCRdb copy is limited to in-frame clones, with some not included. The table records about 29,000 clones, around 84% of them present only once. CD4+ T cells from unexposed donors were obtained before the COVID-19 pandemic (2011-2018). Isolation of CD4+ T cells took place after about eleven days in culture. Cells permitting, SARS-CoV-2 S/N and four cold-coronavirus spikes were tested on unexposed-donor CD4+ T cells. The CDR3 covers 18 residues. Germline V gene lookup returns CDR1 MGHRA and CDR2 YSYEKL. V gave up 0 bases and J gave up 0 bases, with 15 bases separating them.

The chain couples TRBV4-1 to TRBJ1-5; D possibly corresponds to TRBD1 (6 bases). Sequencing was done on a sample of CD4+ T cells from PBMCs, cultured in vitro. This TCR was recovered from a human donor in good health. CDR3 residues: CASSQDGWQGHSNQPQHF. CDR3 coding DNA: TGCGCCAGCAGCCAAGACGGTTGGCAGGGACATAGCAATCAGCCCCAGCATTTT.